The clone carrying this T cell receptor beta chain has at least ten counts. TCRdb redid the calling of the 5' RACE reads with MiXCR, one entry per CDR3 protein. The repertoire holds around 48,000 distinct CDR3 sequences, with over 10% as singletons. This record belongs to a study of early T cells in non-severe SARS-CoV-2 infection. The CDR3 length is 14 residues. Per the germline V gene, CDR1 is SQVTM and CDR2 is ANQGSEA. J lost 1 base, V lost 5 bases, and 2 bases had no gene match. The gene calls are TRBV29-1 and TRBJ2-2, with 9 bases that match TRBD1. The sample was whole blood. The receptor's source is an adult who was a healthcare worker with PCR-confirmed SARS-CoV-2 infection or an uninfected control (not recorded which). Written as DNA, the CDR3 is TGCAGCGTTTTGGGACAGGGGAACACCGGGGAGCTGTTTTTT. As protein: CSVLGQGNTGELFF.